This is a list of T cell receptor beta chains from one sample in a study of T cells in Graves' hyperthyroidism and ophthalmopathy. TCRdb re-called the multiplex PCR reads through MiXCR, storing one row per CDR3 protein. The table has approximately 710,000 distinct CDR3 sequences, 15% to 20% seen once. Specimen: blood. All receptors derive from a man aged 50 to 60 with Graves' hyperthyroidism. CDR3s include the opening cysteine and the closing phenylalanine or tryptophan. Each record gives: clone size, J gene, V gene, D gene, CDR3 protein, CDR3 DNA. A D gene is named only where the DNA matches it firmly. Clone size is given for some rows only: seen once, a few or many times, or a class if the clone is expanded.

few	TRBJ2-5	TRBV5-6	.	CASSFPGPGKTQYF	TGTGCCAGCAGCTTCCCGGGACCGGGAAAGACCCAGTACTTC
few	TRBJ1-6	TRBV7-9	TRBD1	CASSLAGPGTGQNNSPLHF	TGTGCCAGCAGCTTAGCGGGCCCCGGGACAGGGCAAAATAATTCACCCCTCCACTTT
once	TRBJ2-3	TRBV6-2/TRBV6-3	TRBD2	CASNLLQRGTDTQYF	TGTGCCAGCAATCTACTACAGCGGGGTACAGATACGCAGTATTTT
few	TRBJ2-1	TRBV7-9	TRBD2	CASSFPSVGEGPSSYNEQFF	TGTGCCAGCAGCTTCCCATCCGTTGGGGAGGGGCCCAGCTCCTACAATGAGCAGTTCTTC
.	TRBJ1-5	TRBV6-1	.	CASSEGRGAGQPQHF	TGTGCCAGCAGTGAAGGGAGGGGGGCAGGTCAGCCCCAGCATTTT
.	TRBJ1-3	TRBV4-3	.	CASSQDRGAGNTIYF	TGCGCCAGCAGCCAAGATCGGGGGGCTGGAAACACCATATATTTT
few	TRBJ1-5	TRBV9	.	CASSVLGDSNQPQHF	TGTGCCAGCAGCGTCCTGGGGGATAGCAATCAGCCCCAGCATTTT
.	TRBJ2-6	TRBV7-8	.	CASSLGGQGTGANVLTF	TGTGCCAGCAGCTTAGGCGGTCAGGGGACTGGGGCCAACGTCCTGACTTTC
many	TRBJ2-3	TRBV7-2	.	CASERFRQETDTQYF	TGTGCCAGCGAACGCTTTAGACAGGAGACAGATACGCAGTATTTT
.	TRBJ2-7	TRBV18	TRBD1	CASSPSGTGGLYEQYF	TGTGCCAGCTCACCCTCCGGGACAGGCGGGCTCTACGAGCAGTACTTC
many	TRBJ1-2	TRBV29-1	.	CSVGQGRDYGYTF	TGCAGCGTTGGGCAGGGGCGCGACTATGGCTACACCTTC
.	TRBJ2-6	TRBV7-9	.	CASSSRPSSGANVLTF	TGTGCCAGCAGCTCCAGACCGAGCTCTGGGGCCAACGTCCTGACTTTC
few	TRBJ2-3	TRBV9	.	CASSVADATDTQYF	TGTGCCAGCAGCGTAGCGGACGCCACAGATACGCAGTATTTT
many	TRBJ2-2	TRBV5-1	.	CASSFEGTGELFF	TGCGCCAGCAGCTTTGAGGGCACCGGGGAGCTGTTTTTT
.	TRBJ2-3	TRBV30	.	CAWREFGTDTQYF	TGTGCCTGGAGGGAGTTTGGCACAGATACGCAGTATTTT
many	TRBJ2-6	TRBV15	.	CATSSSVMNSGANVLTF	TGTGCCACCAGCAGCAGCGTTATGAACTCTGGGGCCAACGTCCTGACTTTC
.	TRBJ2-3	TRBV18	.	CASSPSADTQYF	TGTGCCAGCTCACCAAGTGCAGATACGCAGTATTTT
many	TRBJ1-1	TRBV11-2	.	CASSLVVRTEAFF	TGTGCCAGCAGCTTGGTTGTGAGGACTGAAGCTTTCTTT
many	TRBJ2-1	TRBV7-3	TRBD2	CASSLAAGGLNEQFF	TGTGCCAGCAGCTTAGCAGCGGGAGGGCTCAATGAGCAGTTCTTC
.	TRBJ2-5	TRBV19	.	CASSTWGRSYQETQYF	TGTGCCAGTAGTACATGGGGGCGGAGTTACCAAGAGACCCAGTACTTC
.	TRBJ2-1	TRBV20-1	.	CSASTSSDEQFF	TGCAGTGCTAGTACTAGCTCCGATGAGCAGTTCTTC
many	TRBJ2-7	TRBV5-5	.	CASSLMVKYEQYF	TGTGCCAGCAGCTTGATGGTGAAATACGAGCAGTACTTC
many	TRBJ2-7	TRBV27	TRBD1	CASSINRGGREQYF	TGTGCCAGCAGTATTAACAGGGGTGGCCGCGAGCAGTACTTC
many	TRBJ2-3	TRBV3-1	TRBD2	CASSRHLAGTTDTQYF	TGTGCCAGCAGCCGCCACCTAGCGGGGACCACAGATACGCAGTATTTT
many	TRBJ2-3	TRBV7-9	.	CASSLARSLGSVDTQYF	TGTGCCAGCAGCTTAGCGCGGAGCTTAGGTTCTGTAGATACGCAGTATTTT
many	TRBJ1-2	TRBV30	TRBD1	CAWSPGTGGNYGYTF	TGTGCCTGGAGTCCCGGGACAGGGGGGAACTATGGCTACACCTTC